These 20 T cell receptor beta chains came from one sample sequenced in a study of response to subunit inactivated influenza vaccine. One entry per CDR3 protein results from TCRdb running MiXCR on the RT-PCR reads. The table records about 700,000 distinct CDR3 sequences, 15% to 19% of them present only once. The specimen comprised PBMCs from blood, sampled about 13 days after vaccination. The receptor source for this set is a man aged 45-65 years who received an inactivated influenza vaccine.

The chain employs TRBV6-5 and TRBJ2-3; no reliable D call. Germline CDR1 MNHEY, CDR2 SVGAGI. The CDR3 sequence is 16 residues long. The germline V and J ends were trimmed by 0 bases and 2 bases, with 12 bases remaining between them. The CDR3 nucleotides read TGTGCCAGCAGTTACTCGATGGCCCCAGTCACAGATACGCAGTATTTT. Translated, it gives CASSYSMAPVTDTQYF.

This clonotype was detected only a few times. The chain employs TRBV20-1 and TRBJ2-3; D is unresolved. Trimming left V 1 base short and J 5 bases short, with 10 bases between. The germline V gene encodes CDR1 DFQATT and CDR2 SNEGSKA (reference sequence). CDR3 size: 13 residues. As DNA, the CDR3 is TGCAGTGCTAGAGCTATACCCCAAGATACGCAGTATTTT. Protein product: CSARAIPQDTQYF.

Written as DNA, the CDR3 is TGTGCCAGCAGCGTAGGAGATCGAGGCACCTACGAGCAGTACTTC. Encoded protein: CASSVGDRGTYEQYF. The chain carries TRBV9 and TRBJ2-7; D gene unclear. Per the germline V gene, CDR1 is SGDLS and CDR2 is YYNGEE. Deletions cut 0 bases from V and 2 bases from J, with 12 bases between. The CDR3 consists of 15 residues.

Only a few counts were recorded for this clonotype. This chain uses TRBV20-1 with TRBJ1-2, with 7 bases matching TRBD1. This CDR3 spans 14 amino acids. V dropped 6 bases and J dropped 0; count of bases not matched to a gene: 7. CDR1 and CDR2 (germline): DFQATT, SNEGSKA (reference sequence). DNA of the CDR3: TGCAGTGCCAGCGGGACAGCTGCTAACTATGGCTACACCTTC. Its protein is CSASGTAANYGYTF.

This clonotype turned up a few times. The V call is TRBV9, the J call TRBJ2-7; maybe TRBD2 (7 bases). This CDR3 is built from 16 residues. V shed 2 bases and J shed 1 base, with 16 bases lying between them. Germline loops: CDR1 SGDLS, CDR2 YYNGEE. In nucleotides, the CDR3 is TGTGCCAGCAGCGTGGGGGCGGCGGGAGCTTCCTACGAGCAGTACTTC. This translates into CASSVGAAGASYEQYF.

About this clonotype: Sequence at one end of the junction differs from germline and may be a read error. This chain connects TRBV5-5 to TRBJ2-1; possible D gene TRBD2, 5 bases. The CDR3 is made up of 16 amino acids. Germline CDR1 reads SGHKS; CDR2 reads YYEKEE (reference sequence). This CDR3 reads CASSPVAGSSYNEHFF. The DNA of the CDR3 is TGTGCCAGCAGCCCTGTTGCGGGTAGCTCCTACAATGAGCATTTCTTC.

This clonotype was observed a handful of times. The chain has TRBV3-1 and TRBJ1-5; weak D call: TRBD1 (5 bases). The CDR3 is made up of 15 amino acids. V lost 0 bases to trimming and J lost 5 bases, with 11 bases between them. Germline loops: CDR1 LGHDT, CDR2 YNNKEL (reference sequence). The CDR3 DNA sequence: TGTGCCAGCAGCCAAGACAGGTCAGGGTATCAGCCCCAGCATTTT. It translates to CASSQDRSGYQPQHF. The full variable domain, rest sourced from reference TRBV3-1 and TRBJ1-5, is DTAVSQTPKYLVTQMGNDKSIKCEQNLGHDTMYWYKQDSKKFLKIMFSYNNKELIINETVPNRFSPKSPDKAHLNLHINSLELGDSAVYFCASSQDRSGYQPQHFGDGTRLSIL.

The CDR3 coding sequence is TGCGCCAGCAGTGAGTTCGGGCGGGGCAATGAGCAGTTCTTC. This gives the protein CASSEFGRGNEQFF. V gene TRBV10-2 combines with J gene TRBJ2-1, with D possibly matching TRBD2 (6 bases). The CDR3 consists of 14 residues. The germline gives CDR1 WSHSY, CDR2 SAAADI. Trimming stripped 1 base from V and 6 bases from J, with 10 bases between.

The J gene is TRBJ2-3, the V gene TRBV27, with 11 bases that match TRBD2. V shed 0 bases and J 0 bases; nucleotides not matched to a gene: 8. This CDR3 region has 19 residues. Germline assignment: CDR1 MNHEY and CDR2 SMNVEV (reference sequence). The chain's CDR3 is CASSLSKMGLADSTDTQYF. The DNA of the CDR3 is TGTGCCAGCAGTTTATCGAAAATGGGACTAGCGGACAGCACAGATACGCAGTATTTT.

In its sample, this clonotype was seen a few times. CDR3 sequence reads: CASSYSGGTGELFF. As DNA, the CDR3 is TGTGCCAGCAGTTACTCAGGGGGCACCGGGGAGCTGTTTTTT. The chain is built from TRBV6-2 or TRBV6-3 and TRBJ2-2, with D perhaps TRBD1 (6 bases). The germline gives CDR1 MNHEY, CDR2 SVGEGT. The V gene lost 0 bases and the J gene lost 4 bases, with 6 bases spanning the gap. The CDR3 extends over 14 amino acids.

This clonotype was detected only a few times. V usage is TRBV5-6 and J usage is TRBJ2-1; 13 bases match TRBD2. Germline CDR1 and CDR2: SGHDT and YYEEEE. Trimming at V came to 3 bases and at J to 8 bases, leaving 8 bases not matched to a gene. The length of the CDR3 is 16 residues. The CDR3 is CASSSTSGGALDEQFF. The CDR3 bases are TGTGCCAGCAGCTCCACTAGCGGGGGGGCCTTGGATGAGCAGTTCTTC.

V is TRBV15 and J is TRBJ2-2; weak D call: TRBD2 (6 bases). The CDR3 is 13 residues long. Germline assignment: CDR1 LNHNV and CDR2 YYDKDF (reference sequence). V lost 1 base to trimming and J lost 7 bases, with 7 bases between them. The CDR3 reads CATSRARGGELFF. CDR3 DNA: TGTGCCACCAGCAGAGCGCGGGGCGGGGAGCTGTTTTTT.

Concerning this clonotype itself: Sequence at one end of the junction differs from germline and may be a read error. The chain is built from TRBV12-3 or TRBV12-4 and TRBJ2-2; 7 bases align to TRBD2. The CDR3 has 16 amino acids. The CDR3 nucleotides read TGTGCCAGCAGTTTGGGGGGGAGTTCGAACAGCGGGGAGCTGTTTTTT. This codes for CASSLGGSSNSGELFF.

The sample holds a few counts of this clonotype. The chain couples TRBV7-2 to TRBJ2-1, with D perhaps TRBD1 (6 bases). Trimming took 4 bases from V and 11 from J, leaving 15 bases between them. The germline V gene has CDR1 SGHTA and CDR2 FQGNSA. The CDR3 is made up of 13 amino acids. The CDR3 sequence: CASSYGQRGQQFF. Written as DNA, the CDR3 is TGTGCCAGCAGCTACGGACAGAGGGGTCAGCAGTTCTTC.

This clonotype was seen only a few times. J is TRBJ1-4 and V is TRBV28, with D tentatively TRBD1 (5 bases). The V gene's germline CDR1 is MDHEN and CDR2 SYDVKM. The CDR3 totals 14 residues. V lost 7 bases and J lost 8, with 17 bases in between. The CDR3 is CASMGGAAREKLFF. The CDR3 nucleotides read TGTGCCAGCATGGGAGGGGCCGCGCGGGAAAAACTGTTTTTT.

This clonotype was seen more than once but under ten times. V and J are TRBV5-1 and TRBJ2-5; D remains unclear. Germline values: CDR1 SGHRS, CDR2 YFSETQ. The length of the CDR3 is 15 residues. The V and J ends lost 0 bases and 0 bases respectively, with 9 bases between them. CDR3 DNA sequence: TGCGCCAGCAGCTTGGTTGGCAGATACCAAGAGACCCAGTACTTC. As protein: CASSLVGRYQETQYF.

The genes are TRBV5-1 and TRBJ2-7; 8 bases are shared with TRBD2. Germline lookup yields CDR1 SGHRS and CDR2 YFSETQ. With V trimmed by 4 bases and J by 4 bases, 10 bases remained unmatched. There are 15 residues in the CDR3. In nucleotides, the CDR3 is TGCGCCAGCAGCCTCGGCGGCGGGAGGCGGTACGAGCAGTACTTC. Its translation is CASSLGGGRRYEQYF. Based on the CDR3 plus reference TRBV5-1 and TRBJ2-7, the full variable domain is KAGVTQTPRYLIKTRGQQVTLSCSPISGHRSVSWYQQTPGQGLQFLFEYFSETQRNKGNFPGRFSGRQFSNSRSEMNVSTLELGDSALYLCASSLGGGRRYEQYFGPGTRLTVT.

This clonotype was seen more than once but under ten times. The V call is TRBV29-1, the J call TRBJ2-1; no clear D. Between the trimmed V and J ends, which lost 5 bases and 8 bases, there was a span of 10 bases. CDR1 and CDR2 (germline): SQVTM, ANQGSEA. The CDR3 totals 11 residues. The CDR3 is CSVNRLDEQFF. In DNA, the CDR3 is TGCAGCGTTAATCGGTTGGATGAGCAGTTCTTC.

The V gene is TRBV20-1, the J gene TRBJ2-3, with D possibly TRBD1 on 6 matching bases. V was shortened by 5 bases and J by 3 bases, with 15 bases between the two germline ends. CDR3 length: 14 amino acids. CDR1 is DFQATT, CDR2 SNEGSKA, per germline (reference sequence). CDR3 protein: CSAPRGGLTDTQYF. Written as DNA, the CDR3 is TGCAGTGCTCCTCGAGGGGGATTAACAGATACGCAGTATTTT.

In its sample, this clonotype was seen many times. The rearrangement joins TRBV20-1 to TRBJ2-1, with D perhaps TRBD1 or TRBD2 (5 bases each). The CDR3 has 11 amino acids. Germline-derived CDR1 and CDR2 are DFQATT and SNEGSKA (reference sequence). V lost 7 bases and J 3 bases, leaving 7 bases between the germline ends. CDR3: CSGGNYNEQFF. The CDR3 DNA sequence: TGCAGTGGGGGGAACTACAATGAGCAGTTCTTC.